This is a list of T cell receptor beta chains from one sample in a study of blood T cell repertoires in COVID-19. Data came from immunoSEQ multiplex PCR; TCRdb stores just in-frame clones and leaves some out. This sample carries approximately 360,000 clones, around 87% of them seen once, and the ten largest clones take 1.5% to 2.5%. The sample was PBMCs or T cells enriched from blood (not recorded which). These receptors all come from a man aged 35 to 55 in a cohort exposed to, infected with or recovered from COVID-19 (not recorded which). Each CDR3 is given with its conserved first and last residue. The D gene is left open where the match is weak. A row's size may be missing; if present it is once, few, many or a size class.

clone size	V gene	J gene	D gene	CDR3 length	CDR3 DNA	CDR3 protein
once	TRBV7-9	TRBJ1-1	.	14	TGTGCCAGCAGCTTAGGCACGGGGAACACTGAAGCTTTCTTT	CASSLGTGNTEAFF
.	TRBV5-1	TRBJ2-7	TRBD1	14	TGCGCCAGCAGCGGCCGGGACAGGGGTGGCGAGCAGTACTTC	CASSGRDRGGEQYF
.	TRBV21-1	TRBJ2-7	.	16	TGTGCCAGCAGCAAAGAGACTAGCGGAGATTCCTACGAGCAGTACTTC	CASSKETSGDSYEQYF
once	TRBV30	TRBJ1-1	.	13	TGTGCCTGGAGTCGGCAGGGAAACACTGAAGCTTTCTTT	CAWSRQGNTEAFF
.	TRBV5-1	TRBJ2-1	.	15	TGCGCCAGCAGCTTGATGGCGGGAACCTACAATGAGCAGTTCTTC	CASSLMAGTYNEQFF
.	TRBV7-9	TRBJ2-4	TRBD1	18	TGTGCCAGCAGCTTAGTAGCAGGACAGGGGCTAGCCAAAAACATTCAGTACTTC	CASSLVAGQGLAKNIQYF
.	TRBV5-1	TRBJ2-7	TRBD2	13	TGCGCCAGCAGTTGGAGGGCGGGAGACGAGCAGTACTTC	CASSWRAGDEQYF
.	TRBV4-1	TRBJ1-5	.	15	TGCGCCAGCAGCCAACAGGACAGACTTGATCAGCCCCAGCATTTT	CASSQQDRLDQPQHF
.	TRBV20-1	TRBJ1-1	.	14	TGCAGTGCTAGTCGCGGGGGGGGGAACACTGAAGCTTTCTTT	CSASRGGGNTEAFF
.	TRBV2	TRBJ2-1	TRBD2	15	TGTGCCAGCAGACCCGGGACTAGCGCTTACAATGAGCAGTTCTTC	CASRPGTSAYNEQFF
.	TRBV5-1	TRBJ1-2	TRBD1	15	TGCGCCAGCAGCCTCATCACCGGGACAGACTATGGCTACACCTTC	CASSLITGTDYGYTF
.	TRBV5-1	TRBJ1-1	TRBD1	14	TGCGCCAGCAGGGCCCGGGACAGAAACACTGAAGCTTTCTTT	CASRARDRNTEAFF
.	TRBV5-6	TRBJ1-1	.	13	TGTGCCAGCAGCTTGGCTCTAAACACTGAAGCTTTCTTT	CASSLALNTEAFF
.	TRBV27	TRBJ1-2	.	15	TGTGCCAGCAGTTTAATAGGGCAGGGGATAGATGGCTACACCTTC	CASSLIGQGIDGYTF
.	TRBV29-1	TRBJ2-7	TRBD1	13	TGCAGCGCCTGGGACAGGGCGGCCTACGAGCAGTACTTC	CSAWDRAAYEQYF
few	TRBV5-1	TRBJ1-2	.	16	TGCGCCAGCAGCTTGATAGTCGACAGCCCTAACTATGGCTACACCTTC	CASSLIVDSPNYGYTF
.	TRBV27	TRBJ2-1	TRBD2	15	TGTGCCAGCAGTTCGCGGGAGAGCTCCTACAATGAGCAGTTCTTC	CASSSRESSYNEQFF
.	TRBV5-1	TRBJ2-7	TRBD1	15	TGCGCCAGCAGCTTGACAGGGGGCTCCTCCTACGAGCAGTACTTC	CASSLTGGSSYEQYF
.	TRBV3-1/TRBV3-2	TRBJ2-2	TRBD1	18	TGTGCCAGCAGCCTCCTAAGGGGCGGGACAGGGAACACCGGGGAGCTGTTTTTT	CASSLLRGGTGNTGELFF
.	TRBV2	TRBJ2-7	.	15	TGTGCCAGCAGCGCTACAGGGAAGGGGGCCTACGAGCAGTACTTC	CASSATGKGAYEQYF
once	TRBV3-1/TRBV3-2	TRBJ1-1	TRBD1	12	TGTGCCAGCAGCCAGGCCACAGGGGAGGCTTTCTTT	CASSQATGEAFF
.	TRBV2	TRBJ2-1	TRBD2	14	TGTGCCAGCACCGGGACTAGCGGGAACAATGAGCAGTTCTTC	CASTGTSGNNEQFF
.	TRBV18	TRBJ2-4	.	15	TGTGCCAGCTCACCTCAGGTGGGCCCAGCGGACATTCAGTACTTC	CASSPQVGPADIQYF
.	TRBV14	TRBJ2-2	.	16	TGTGCCAGCAGCCAAGTGACGGGACTCAACACCGGGGAGCTGTTTTTT	CASSQVTGLNTGELFF
.	TRBV7-2	TRBJ2-1	.	16	TGTGCCAGCAGCGTCAGGGCGCCTCCGCAGTACAATGAGCAGTTCTTC	CASSVRAPPQYNEQFF
.	TRBV5-8	TRBJ2-3	TRBD2	18	TGTGCCAGCAGCTTCCCGAGGACTAGCGGGAGGGTTACAGATACGCAGTATTTT	CASSFPRTSGRVTDTQYF
.	TRBV7-8	TRBJ1-6	.	16	TGTGCCAGCAGCTTAGCGTTACAGGGAATTGTCTTACCCCTCCACTTT	CASSLALQGIVLPLHF
.	TRBV6-5	TRBJ1-1	TRBD1	15	TGTGCCAGCATTGACTCCAGGGGGACCATCTCTGAAGCTTTCTTT	CASIDSRGTISEAFF
.	TRBV3-1/TRBV3-2	TRBJ1-5	.	14	TGTGCCAGCAGCCAAGGAGGTATTGGTCAGCCCCAGCATTTT	CASSQGGIGQPQHF
.	TRBV5-1	TRBJ1-3	.	16	TGCGCCAGCAGCTTGAATGGCGGGTACTCTGGAAACACCATATATTTT	CASSLNGGYSGNTIYF
.	TRBV5-6	TRBJ1-2	.	12	TGTGCCAGCAGCTTGGTTGGCCATGGCTACACCTTC	CASSLVGHGYTF
.	TRBV30	TRBJ1-1	TRBD1	13	TGTGCCTGGGGACAGGGGGAAGGAACTGAAGCTTTCTTT	CAWGQGEGTEAFF
once	TRBV5-4	TRBJ2-1	.	15	TGTGCCAGCAGCTTGGACTACCCTTCTCACTCGGAGCAGTTCTTC	CASSLDYPSHSEQFF
few	TRBV2	TRBJ2-7	TRBD2	14	TGTGCCAGCAGCGGGACTAGCCGCTCCTACGAGCAGTACTTC	CASSGTSRSYEQYF
.	TRBV4-1	TRBJ1-2	TRBD1	19	TGCGCCAGCAGCCAAGATCGAGGGGGCGGACCCTCTACACCCTATGGCTACACCTTC	CASSQDRGGGPSTPYGYTF
.	TRBV5-5	TRBJ2-5	.	14	TGTGCCAGCAGCTTACTTCAGGGTGTGGAGACCCAGTACTTC	CASSLLQGVETQYF
.	TRBV10-1	TRBJ2-1	TRBD2	14	TGCGCCAGCAGCTTGAGCGGGAGCGGAAATGAGCAGTTCTTC	CASSLSGSGNEQFF
many	TRBV23-1	TRBJ2-7	TRBD1	17	TGCGCCAGCAGTCAATTCCGATTGTCGACAGGGAATGACGAGCAGTACTTC	CASSQFRLSTGNDEQYF
few	TRBV19	TRBJ1-1	TRBD1	14	TGTGCCAGCCGACAGGGGACCCTGTGGACTGAAGCTTTCTTT	CASRQGTLWTEAFF
.	TRBV7-8	TRBJ2-3	.	13	TGTGCCAGCAGCGTACCCAGGGAAAATACGCAGTATTTT	CASSVPRENTQYF
.	TRBV5-5	TRBJ1-4	.	16	TGTGCCAGCAGCAAGGACAGACCTGCAACTAATGAAAAACTGTTTTTT	CASSKDRPATNEKLFF